The 31 T cell receptor beta chains below come from one sample, sequenced in a study of STAT5B mutations in CD4+ large granular lymphocyte leukemia. TCRdb keeps only in-frame clones here, not all; method: immunoSEQ multiplex PCR. Found here are tens of thousands of clones, around 72% of them singletons; the top ten hold 0.65%. The specimen was CD4+ T cells from blood buffy coats. Every receptor here comes from a human donor in good health.

This rearrangement joins TRBV9 to TRBJ2-7, with D unclear. The CDR3 runs 15 residues. Trimming removed 0 bases at V and 4 bases at J, with 14 bases between. Per germline, CDR1 SGDLS and CDR2 YYNGEE. CDR3 amino acids: CASSVGATEPYEQYF. Here the CDR3 DNA reads TGTGCCAGCAGCGTAGGTGCAACAGAACCGTACGAGCAGTACTTC.

This clone occurred once. The gene calls are TRBV27 and TRBJ1-1; D is ambiguous. Germline CDR1 is MNHEY and CDR2 is SMNVEV (reference sequence). V was clipped by 2 bases and J by 1 base, with 11 bases between them. The CDR3 covers 15 residues. CDR3 sequence: CASSLIGRGNTEAFF. CDR3 in DNA: TGTGCCAGCAGTTTAATTGGCAGAGGGAACACTGAAGCTTTCTTT.

The chain combines TRBV28 with TRBJ1-1; weak D call: TRBD1 (6 bases). Deletions cut 5 bases from V and 6 bases from J, with 22 bases between. Germline V gives CDR1 MDHEN, CDR2 SYDVKM. The CDR3 has 16 residues. CDR3 coding DNA: TGTGCCAGCAGTCCCCGCGGCTGGGGGCAATCTGCTGAAGCTTTCTTT. It translates to CASSPRGWGQSAEAFF.

The CDR3: CAISESDQPQHF. The DNA for the CDR3 is TGTGCCATCAGTGAGTCGGATCAGCCCCAGCATTTT. The chain uses TRBV10-3 and TRBJ1-5; D is uncertain. Trimming shortened V by 0 bases and J by 5 bases, and 2 bases separated the two germline ends. This CDR3 region has 12 residues. The V gene's germline CDR1 is ENHRY and CDR2 SYGVKD.

The V gene is TRBV5-6, the J gene TRBJ2-7; TRBD1 or TRBD2 may be the D gene (5 bases each). Germline V gives CDR1 SGHDT, CDR2 YYEEEE. V was cut by 0 bases and J by 7 bases, with 11 bases left in between. The CDR3 spans 13 residues. The CDR3 is CASSLAGTSEQYF. The CDR3 bases are TGTGCCAGCAGCTTGGCCGGGACGTCTGAGCAGTACTTC.

V usage is TRBV5-1 and J usage is TRBJ1-3; unclear D gene. Germline V gives CDR1 SGHRS, CDR2 YFSETQ. V was clipped by 0 bases and J by 6 bases, with 10 bases between them. The CDR3 runs 14 residues. In DNA form, the CDR3 reads TGCGCCAGCAGCTTGGAGTCCACCATAAACACCATATATTTT. Translated, it gives CASSLESTINTIYF.

The V and J genes are TRBV28 and TRBJ2-7; 11 bases line up with TRBD1. The CDR3 extends over 14 amino acids. Germline trimming cut 2 bases from V and 4 bases from J; bases unmatched to any gene: 1. In germline, CDR1 is MDHEN, CDR2 SYDVKM. The CDR3 DNA sequence: TGTGCCAGCAGTTTAGGGACAGGGGGGTACGAGCAGTACTTC. The encoded protein is CASSLGTGGYEQYF.

The genes are TRBV5-1 and TRBJ1-2, with 8 bases matching TRBD1. The germline V gene has CDR1 SGHRS and CDR2 YFSETQ. Losses at the gene ends were 3 bases for V and 4 bases for J; bases not matched to a gene: 11. The CDR3 covers 16 residues. The CDR3 loop is CASSSAYSGGSYGYTF. The CDR3 nucleotides are TGCGCCAGCAGCTCAGCTTATTCAGGGGGCTCCTATGGCTACACCTTC.

The rearrangement joins TRBV9 to TRBJ2-3; 8 nucleotides line up with TRBD1. CDR1 and CDR2 from the germline V gene are SGDLS and YYNGEE. Trimming took 4 bases from V and 5 from J; bases not matched to a gene: 18. This CDR3 has 18 amino acids. The CDR3 DNA follows: TGTGCCAGCAGCCCCTCCCCCATCAGGGGGCCTCTGGAAGATACGCAGTATTTT. It encodes CASSPSPIRGPLEDTQYF.

This clone has only a few counts. J is TRBJ2-1 and V is TRBV5-1; D tentatively reads TRBD1 or TRBD2 (5 bases each). V lost 5 bases and J lost 2, with 8 bases in between. CDR1 and CDR2 (germline): SGHRS, YFSETQ. The CDR3 covers 13 residues. This chain's CDR3 is CASSEGPYNEQFF. The CDR3 DNA follows: TGCGCCAGCAGTGAGGGGCCCTACAATGAGCAGTTCTTC.

V usage is TRBV6-1 and J usage is TRBJ1-6; D remains ambiguous. CDR1 is MNHNS, CDR2 SASEGT, per germline. V lost 6 bases and J 10 bases, leaving 10 bases between the germline ends. The CDR3 contains 12 residues. Here the CDR3 reads CASRPGLSPLHF. The CDR3 DNA follows: TGTGCCAGCAGGCCGGGGTTATCACCCCTCCACTTT.

The table lists this clone with a count of one. The V gene is TRBV5-4, the J gene TRBJ2-5; TRBD1 or TRBD2 may be the D gene (5 bases each). The V gene's germline CDR1 is SGHNT and CDR2 YYREEE (reference sequence). The CDR3 extends over 15 amino acids. With 2 bases removed from V and 0 bases from J, the gap between germline ends came to 11 bases. DNA for the CDR3: TGTGCCAGCAGCTTCGTGGGGGTGTACCAAGAGACCCAGTACTTC. This codes for CASSFVGVYQETQYF.

This clone is a singleton in its sample. The chain has TRBV7-9 and TRBJ1-4; 7 bases agree with TRBD1. Germline V gene lookup returns CDR1 SEHNR and CDR2 FQNEAQ (reference sequence). V lost 6 bases and J lost 3; bases outside the gene matches: 4. This CDR3 has 14 residues. The CDR3 region is CASSWQGANEKLFF. CDR3 nucleotides: TGTGCCAGCAGTTGGCAGGGGGCTAATGAAAAACTGTTTTTT.

The rearrangement links TRBV6-6 to TRBJ1-3; D gene uncertain. The CDR3 consists of 16 residues. The V gene's germline CDR1 is MNHNY and CDR2 SVGAGI (reference sequence). The V gene lost 0 bases and the J gene lost 0 bases, with 9 bases spanning the gap. The CDR3 spells CASSYSTVRSGNTIYF. The CDR3 region has the DNA TGTGCCAGCAGTTACTCCACGGTCCGCTCTGGAAACACCATATATTTT.

The V and J genes are TRBV12-5 and TRBJ1-2; D is ambiguous. This CDR3 is built from 14 residues. The V end lost 2 bases, the J end lost 0 bases, and 7 bases lay between the germline ends. Germline CDR1 and CDR2: LGHNT and FRNRAP. CDR3 nucleotides: TGTGCTAGTGGTTTGAGCTGGACTAACTATGGCTACACCTTC. Its protein product is CASGLSWTNYGYTF.

The chain recombines TRBV5-5 with TRBJ1-1; 8 bases are a match to TRBD1. The CDR3 has 17 amino acids. V shed 1 base and J 5 bases; nucleotides not matched to a gene: 13. The germline V gene encodes CDR1 SGHKS and CDR2 YYEKEE (reference sequence). The CDR3 spells CASSLPLGQARGTEAFF. In DNA form, the CDR3 reads TGTGCCAGCAGCTTGCCCCTGGGACAGGCTAGGGGGACTGAAGCTTTCTTT. The full variable domain, completed using reference TRBV5-5 and TRBJ1-1, is DAGVTQSPTHLIKTRGQQVTLRCSPISGHKSVSWYQQVLGQGPQFIFQYYEKEERGRGNFPDRFSARQFPNYSSELNVNALLLGDSALYLCASSLPLGQARGTEAFFGQGTRLTVV.

The chain joins TRBV4-1 to TRBJ2-3; TRBD2 agrees at 8 bases. Trimming removed 2 bases from V and 0 bases from J; junction bases left unmatched: 10. The germline V gene has CDR1 MGHRA and CDR2 YSYEKL. This CDR3 has 18 residues. The CDR3 sequence: CASSQWGGGLSSTDTQYF. CDR3 in DNA: TGCGCCAGCAGCCAATGGGGCGGGGGGTTGTCTAGCACAGATACGCAGTATTTT.

The J gene is TRBJ1-3, the V gene TRBV11-2; D call uncertain. The CDR3 has 15 residues. Trimming removed 0 bases at V and 4 bases at J, with 10 bases between. Germline V gives CDR1 SGHAT, CDR2 FQNNGV. The CDR3 protein is CASSLDRVGGNTIYF. DNA of the CDR3: TGTGCCAGCAGCTTAGATCGGGTAGGAGGAAACACCATATATTTT. Complete variable domain (other parts from reference TRBV11-2 and TRBJ1-3): EAGVAQSPRYKIIEKRQSVAFWCNPISGHATLYWYQQILGQGPKLLIQFQNNGVVDDSQLPKDRFSAERLKGVDSTLKIQPAKLEDSAVYLCASSLDRVGGNTIYFGEGSWLTVV.

V and J are TRBV20-1 and TRBJ2-7; D is unclear. CDR1 is DFQATT and CDR2 is SNEGSKA in the germline V gene (reference sequence). There are 11 residues in the CDR3. Deletions cut 1 base from V and 9 bases from J, with 10 bases between. The CDR3 DNA follows: TGCAGTGCTAGAGTTGACCTTGGGCAGTACTTC. Protein product: CSARVDLGQYF.

The rearrangement joins TRBV2 to TRBJ1-3; D is ambiguous. The V end was cut by 8 bases, the J end by 2 bases, with 10 bases between. The CDR3 is made up of 13 amino acids. CDR1 and CDR2 (germline): SNHLY, FYNNEI. The CDR3 DNA is TGTGCCAGCGGCGGGCCGGCTGGAAACACCATATATTTT. Amino acid sequence: CASGGPAGNTIYF.

The CDR3, as DNA: TGCGCCAGCAGCTGGGGACAAGCCAGCCCCGGGGAGCTGTTTTTT. Its protein is CASSWGQASPGELFF. V gene TRBV5-1 combines with J gene TRBJ2-2, with D perhaps matching TRBD1 (6 bases). With 3 bases removed from V and 6 bases from J, the gap between germline ends came to 15 bases. Germline V gene sequence: CDR1 SGHRS, CDR2 YFSETQ. The CDR3 is 15 amino acids. Supplemented by reference TRBV5-1 and TRBJ2-2, the full variable domain reads KAGVTQTPRYLIKTRGQQVTLSCSPISGHRSVSWYQQTPGQGLQFLFEYFSETQRNKGNFPGRFSGRQFSNSRSEMNVSTLELGDSALYLCASSWGQASPGELFFGEGSRLTVL.

In this sample, this clone turned up once. The rearrangement joins TRBV5-1 to TRBJ2-7; 10 nucleotides agree with TRBD2. This CDR3 has 15 residues. Germline assignment: CDR1 SGHRS and CDR2 YFSETQ. The trim removed 2 bases at V and 2 bases at J, leaving 4 bases unmatched. The DNA of the CDR3 is TGCGCCAGCAGCTTTAGCGGGGGGCCTGCCTACGAGCAGTACTTC. Amino acid sequence: CASSFSGGPAYEQYF.

The chain has TRBV27 and TRBJ1-1, with 7 nucleotides matching TRBD1. Per germline, CDR1 MNHEY and CDR2 SMNVEV (reference sequence). This CDR3 comprises 15 residues. With 8 bases clipped from V and 0 bases from J, the junction kept 9 bases outside the gene matches. CDR3 loop: CASRTGQNMNTEAFF. As DNA, the CDR3 is TGTGCCAGCCGGACAGGCCAAAACATGAACACTGAAGCTTTCTTT.

The J gene is TRBJ1-4, the V gene TRBV25-1; D might be TRBD1 (5 bases). The germline V gene encodes CDR1 MGHDK and CDR2 SYGVNS. Trimming took 4 bases from V and 4 from J, leaving 7 bases between them. CDR3 size: 13 residues. For the CDR3, the DNA is TGTGCCAGCAGTGGGGACCATAATGAAAAACTGTTTTTT. It yields the protein CASSGDHNEKLFF.

This clone has a single count. The chain links TRBV23-1 to TRBJ2-1; 11 bases align to TRBD1. TRBV23-1 is treated as an ORF (open reading frame) with a function not yet certain. CDR3 size: 19 residues. The V segment lost 3 bases and the J segment 4 bases; nucleotides outside the gene matches: 14. The CDR3 here is CASSQWGQGGIKSYNEQFF. CDR3 bases: TGCGCCAGCAGTCAGTGGGGACAGGGGGGGATCAAATCGTACAATGAGCAGTTCTTC.

This chain links TRBV2 with TRBJ2-7; 9 bases line up with TRBD1. The CDR3 totals 13 residues. Trimming at V came to 0 bases and at J to 13 bases, leaving 7 bases not matched to a gene. Germline loops: CDR1 SNHLY, CDR2 FYNNEI. This CDR3 reads CASSEAGTGRIYF. In nucleotides, the CDR3 is TGTGCCAGCAGTGAAGCCGGGACAGGGAGGATCTACTTC.

The chain has TRBV5-6 and TRBJ1-1, with 9 bases matching TRBD1. CDR1 SGHDT and CDR2 YYEEEE come from the germline V gene. With 1 base clipped from V and 3 bases from J, the junction kept 7 bases outside the gene matches. This CDR3 is 16 amino acids long. The CDR3 nucleotides are TGTGCCAGCAGCTTGCCGGGACAGGGAGAGGACACTGAAGCTTTCTTT. Its translation: CASSLPGQGEDTEAFF.

The chain has TRBV4-1 and TRBJ1-5; TRBD1 agrees at 9 bases. The trim removed 3 bases at V and 4 bases at J, leaving 1 base unmatched. In germline, CDR1 is MGHRA, CDR2 YSYEKL. CDR3 length equals 14 residues. The CDR3 sequence is CASSHGQGNQPQHF. The CDR3 DNA follows: TGCGCCAGCAGCCATGGACAGGGGAATCAGCCCCAGCATTTT.

This rearrangement joins TRBV4-1 to TRBJ1-2; possible D gene TRBD1, 6 bases. V was shortened by 0 bases and J by 8 bases, with 10 bases between the two germline ends. The CDR3 sequence is 13 residues long. The V gene's germline CDR1 is MGHRA and CDR2 YSYEKL. CDR3 sequence (DNA): TGCGCCAGCAGCCAAGATACGGGGGGCGGCTACACCTTC. Translated, it gives CASSQDTGGGYTF.

This clone showed up just a few times. The chain joins TRBV6-6 to TRBJ1-6; D is unclear. Germline V gives CDR1 MNHNY, CDR2 SVGAGI (reference sequence). The germline V and J ends were trimmed by 5 bases and 2 bases, with 13 bases remaining between them. The CDR3 is made up of 16 amino acids. CDR3 DNA sequence: TGTGCCAGCAGTAGCAGGAACCCCACCTATAATTCACCCCTCCACTTT. Translated, it gives CASSSRNPTYNSPLHF.

This clone was observed once. The chain joins TRBV6-1 to TRBJ2-4, with D possibly called TRBD1 or TRBD2 (5 bases each). Between the trimmed V and J ends, which lost 1 base and 4 bases, there was a span of 14 bases. This CDR3 is built from 16 residues. Germline CDR1 is MNHNS and CDR2 is SASEGT. The chain's CDR3 is CASSEGAGSVKNIQYF. Written as DNA, the CDR3 is TGTGCCAGCAGTGAAGGCGCAGGGAGCGTGAAAAACATTCAGTACTTC.